This T cell receptor (beta chain) was observed in a study of T cell responses to AZD1222 COVID-19 vaccine. About the study: Combined were second doses at about 4 or about 12 weeks.

Details on this clone: Its antigen is currently unknown.

V lost 2 bases and J lost 0, with 3 bases in between. Germline V gene lookup returns CDR1 MRHNA and CDR2 SNTAGT. This CDR3 region has 13 residues. Study-wide findings and caveats: Across spike, vaccine-associated CD4 TCRs were found, dominant at 160-218 and 743-854.

Libraries were prepared by immunoSEQ multiplex PCR; TCRdb keeps only in-frame clonotypes and omits some of them. The table has 100,000 to 150,000 clones, around 87% seen once. Here the sequenced sample was peripheral blood, taken on day 0 of AZD1222 vaccination. This chain joins TRBV6-4 and TRBJ2-3; D is unclear. The sequence was obtained from an adult in good health. Here the CDR3 DNA reads TGTGCCAGCAGTGACGGGAGCACAGATACGCAGTATTTT. Translating gives CASSDGSTDTQYF.